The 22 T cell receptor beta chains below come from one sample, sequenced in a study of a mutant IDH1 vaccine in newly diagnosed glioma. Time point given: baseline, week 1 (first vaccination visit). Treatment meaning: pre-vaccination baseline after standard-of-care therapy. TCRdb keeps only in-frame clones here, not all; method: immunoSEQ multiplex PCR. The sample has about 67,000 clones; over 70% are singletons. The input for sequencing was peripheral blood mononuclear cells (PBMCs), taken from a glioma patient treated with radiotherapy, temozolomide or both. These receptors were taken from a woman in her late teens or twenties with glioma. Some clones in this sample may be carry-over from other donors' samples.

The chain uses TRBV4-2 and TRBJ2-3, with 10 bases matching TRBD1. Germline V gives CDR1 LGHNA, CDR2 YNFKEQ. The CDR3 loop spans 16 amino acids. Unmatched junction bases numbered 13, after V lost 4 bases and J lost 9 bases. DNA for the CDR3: TGTGCCAGCAGCCCTCACCGGGACAGGGGAGTGGAGACGCAGTATTTT. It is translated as CASSPHRDRGVETQYF.

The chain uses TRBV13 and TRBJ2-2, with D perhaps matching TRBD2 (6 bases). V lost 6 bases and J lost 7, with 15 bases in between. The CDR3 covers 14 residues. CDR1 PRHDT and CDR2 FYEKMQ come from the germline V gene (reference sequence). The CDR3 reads CASRMGGNRGELFF. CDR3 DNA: TGTGCCAGCAGAATGGGAGGTAACCGCGGGGAGCTGTTTTTT.

The CDR3 loop is CASSQTDTGELFF. CDR3 coding DNA: TGTGCCAGCAGCCAAACAGACACCGGGGAGCTGTTTTTT. This rearrangement joins TRBV4-2 to TRBJ2-2, with unresolved D. Trimming removed 2 bases at V and 3 bases at J, with 4 bases between. CDR3 length: 13 amino acids. Germline loops: CDR1 LGHNA, CDR2 YNFKEQ.

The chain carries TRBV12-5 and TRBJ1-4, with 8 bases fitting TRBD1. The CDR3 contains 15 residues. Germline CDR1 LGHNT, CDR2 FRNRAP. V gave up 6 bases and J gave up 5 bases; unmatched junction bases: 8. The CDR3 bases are TGTGCTAGTGGCCTCGGACAGGGCCAAAATGAAAAACTGTTTTTT. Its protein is CASGLGQGQNEKLFF.

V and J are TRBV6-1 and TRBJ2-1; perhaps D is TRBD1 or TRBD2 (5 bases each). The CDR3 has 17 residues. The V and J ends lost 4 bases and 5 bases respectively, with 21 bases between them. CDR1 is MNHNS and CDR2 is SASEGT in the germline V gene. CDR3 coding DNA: TGTGCCAGCAGTGGCCCAACCTCGGGGCGGAGTGACAATGAGCAGTTCTTC. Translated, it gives CASSGPTSGRSDNEQFF.

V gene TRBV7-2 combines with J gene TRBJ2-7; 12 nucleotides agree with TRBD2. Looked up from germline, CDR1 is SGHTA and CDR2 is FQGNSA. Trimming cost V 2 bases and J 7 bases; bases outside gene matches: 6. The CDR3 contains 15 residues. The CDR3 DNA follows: TGTGCCAGCAGCTTACTAGCGGGAGGGCAGGGAGAGCAGTACTTC. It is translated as CASSLLAGGQGEQYF.

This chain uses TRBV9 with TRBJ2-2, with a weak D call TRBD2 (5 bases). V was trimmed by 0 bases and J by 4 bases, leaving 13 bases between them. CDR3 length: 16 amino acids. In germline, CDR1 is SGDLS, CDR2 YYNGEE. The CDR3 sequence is CASSVDEGEGTGELFF. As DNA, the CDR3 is TGTGCCAGCAGCGTAGATGAGGGAGAGGGCACCGGGGAGCTGTTTTTT.

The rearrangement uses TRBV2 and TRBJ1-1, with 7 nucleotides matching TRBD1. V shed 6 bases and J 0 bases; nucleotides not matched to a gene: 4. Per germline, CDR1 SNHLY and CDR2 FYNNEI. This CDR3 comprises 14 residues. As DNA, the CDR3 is TGTGCCAGCAGGTCCGGGACAGTGAACACTGAAGCTTTCTTT. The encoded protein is CASRSGTVNTEAFF.

This CDR3 reads CASSQAGYNEQFF. CDR3 bases: TGTGCCAGCAGCCAAGCGGGCTACAATGAGCAGTTCTTC. This chain uses TRBV4-2 with TRBJ2-1, with D hard to call. Germline CDR1 and CDR2: LGHNA and YNFKEQ. The CDR3 is 13 amino acids. Trimming removed 1 base at V and 3 bases at J, with 4 bases between.

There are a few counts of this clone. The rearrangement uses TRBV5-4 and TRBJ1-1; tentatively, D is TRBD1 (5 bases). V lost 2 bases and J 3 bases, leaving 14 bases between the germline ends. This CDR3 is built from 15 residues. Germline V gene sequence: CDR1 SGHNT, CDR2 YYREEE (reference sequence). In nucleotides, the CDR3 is TGTGCCAGCAGCTTTCTTGCGGGGGGGGACACTGAAGCTTTCTTT. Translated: CASSFLAGGDTEAFF.

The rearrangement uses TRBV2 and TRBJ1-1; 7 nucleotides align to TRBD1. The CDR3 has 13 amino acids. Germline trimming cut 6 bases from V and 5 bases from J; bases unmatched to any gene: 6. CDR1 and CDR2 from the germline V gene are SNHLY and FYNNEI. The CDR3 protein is CASRNRGETEAFF. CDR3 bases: TGTGCCAGCAGAAACAGGGGCGAGACTGAAGCTTTCTTT.

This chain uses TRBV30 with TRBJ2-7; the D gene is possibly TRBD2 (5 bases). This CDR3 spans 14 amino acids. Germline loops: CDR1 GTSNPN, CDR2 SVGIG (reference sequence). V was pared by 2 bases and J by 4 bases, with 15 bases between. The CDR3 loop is CAWSQTGFRYEQYF. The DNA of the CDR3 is TGTGCCTGGAGTCAGACGGGGTTTCGGTACGAGCAGTACTTC.

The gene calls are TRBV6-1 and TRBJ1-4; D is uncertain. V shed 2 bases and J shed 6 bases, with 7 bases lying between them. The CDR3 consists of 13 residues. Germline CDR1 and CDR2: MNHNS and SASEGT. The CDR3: CASSERWYEKLFF. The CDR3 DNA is TGTGCCAGCAGTGAAAGGTGGTATGAAAAACTGTTTTTT.

Here the CDR3 reads CASVNSARNTEAFF. The CDR3 region has the DNA TGTGCCTCCGTAAACAGCGCACGGAACACTGAAGCTTTCTTT. The chain joins TRBV2 to TRBJ1-1; D uncertain. There are 14 residues in the CDR3. V dropped 11 bases and J dropped 1 base, with 17 bases sitting between them. Germline V lookup: CDR1 SNHLY, CDR2 FYNNEI.

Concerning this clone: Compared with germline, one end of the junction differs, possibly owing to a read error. CDR3: CAWSHGGSGLSYNDQFF. The CDR3 DNA sequence: TGTGCCTGGAGCCACGGGGGGAGCGGGCTGTCGTACAATGATCAGTTCTTC. The chain combines TRBV30 with TRBJ2-1; 7 bases match TRBD2. From germline, CDR1 is GTSNPN and CDR2 SVGIG (reference sequence). The CDR3 extends over 17 amino acids.

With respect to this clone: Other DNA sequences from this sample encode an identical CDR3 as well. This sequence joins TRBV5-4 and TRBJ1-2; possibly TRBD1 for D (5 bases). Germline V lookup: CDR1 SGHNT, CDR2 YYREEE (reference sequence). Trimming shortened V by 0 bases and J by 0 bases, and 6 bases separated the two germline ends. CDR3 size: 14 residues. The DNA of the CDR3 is TGTGCCAGCAGCTTGGTGACAGCTAACTATGGCTACACCTTC. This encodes CASSLVTANYGYTF.

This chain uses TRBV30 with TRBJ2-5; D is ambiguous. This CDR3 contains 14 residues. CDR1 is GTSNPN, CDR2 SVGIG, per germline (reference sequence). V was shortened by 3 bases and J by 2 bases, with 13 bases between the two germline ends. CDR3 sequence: CAWSRLGSQETQYF. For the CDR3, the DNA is TGTGCCTGGAGCCGTTTGGGGTCACAAGAGACCCAGTACTTC.

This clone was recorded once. The CDR3 sequence is CASSELVTAGREKLFF. Here the CDR3 DNA reads TGTGCCAGCAGTGAATTAGTGACAGCCGGGCGGGAAAAACTGTTTTTT. The genes are TRBV6-1 and TRBJ1-4; TRBD1 might be the D (5 bases). CDR3 length: 16 amino acids. The V and J ends lost 2 bases and 8 bases respectively, with 18 bases between them. Germline V gene lookup returns CDR1 MNHNS and CDR2 SASEGT.

The CDR3 coding sequence is TGCGCCAGCAGCTCTCTAGCGGGAGGAGGGAACACCGGGGAGCTGTTTTTT. Protein: CASSSLAGGGNTGELFF. This chain links TRBV5-1 with TRBJ2-2, with 11 positions matching TRBD2. J gave up 1 base and V 3 bases, and 5 bases lay outside the gene matches. The germline gives CDR1 SGHRS, CDR2 YFSETQ. The CDR3 is 17 amino acids. The full variable domain, completed using reference TRBV5-1 and TRBJ2-2, is KAGVTQTPRYLIKTRGQQVTLSCSPISGHRSVSWYQQTPGQGLQFLFEYFSETQRNKGNFPGRFSGRQFSNSRSEMNVSTLELGDSALYLCASSSLAGGGNTGELFFGEGSRLTVL.

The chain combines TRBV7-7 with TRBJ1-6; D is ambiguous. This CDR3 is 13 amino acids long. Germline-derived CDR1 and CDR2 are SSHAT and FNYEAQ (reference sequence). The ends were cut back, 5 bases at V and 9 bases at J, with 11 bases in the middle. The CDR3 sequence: CASSRSHGSPLHF. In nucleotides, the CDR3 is TGTGCCAGCAGCCGGTCACATGGTTCACCCCTCCACTTT.

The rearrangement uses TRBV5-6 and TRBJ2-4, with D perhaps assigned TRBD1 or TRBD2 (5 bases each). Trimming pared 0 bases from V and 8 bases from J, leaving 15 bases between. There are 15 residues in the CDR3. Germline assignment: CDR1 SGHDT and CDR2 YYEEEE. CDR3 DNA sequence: TGTGCCAGCAGCTTGGGAGGGCAGGGTGAGGACATTCAGTACTTC. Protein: CASSLGGQGEDIQYF.

Written as DNA, the CDR3 is TGTGCCAGCAGTACGGGACTTGAAGAGACCCAGTACTTC. It codes for CASSTGLEETQYF. The chain employs TRBV6-5 and TRBJ2-5; D possibly corresponds to TRBD2 (6 bases). Deletions cut 5 bases from V and 3 bases from J, with 10 bases between. Looked up from germline, CDR1 is MNHEY and CDR2 is SVGAGI. The CDR3 covers 13 residues.